This T cell receptor (beta chain) is drawn from a study of blood T cell dynamics during melanoma immunotherapy (dated by TCRdb to about 2020). Turning to the overall study: Patients with metastatic melanoma were treated with first-line pembrolizumab or nivolumab plus ipilimumab as standard of care in the United Kingdom. To find early correlates of response, peripheral T cell receptor repertoires were profiled in metastatic melanoma patients before and after one cycle of checkpoint inhibitor therapy. The training cohort was made up of consecutive patients, while a further independent group of patients from the same centre was pooled to form an external validation set. The investigation overall reported the following: Whether the T cell clones behind the repertoire changes were melanoma-specific or instead reflected general immune activation was something the study could not determine. Patients who later achieved disease control showed a bifurcated PBMC repertoire reorganization at W3, with increased clonality or increased diversity, unlike progressors. The relatively small sample size was acknowledged as potentially limiting generalization of the results.

The junction carries 13 bases between V and J, which are trimmed by 0 bases and 5 bases respectively. CDR3 length: 14 amino acids, cysteine to phenylalanine. Just the 42-base CDR3 DNA is kept, in frame starting at base 1. CDR1 and CDR2 are read off the germline V gene as SQVTM and ANQGSEA. Every bulk PBMC sample had a fixed 350 ng of DNA loaded. The immunoSEQ TCRb Assay kit was used according to manufacturer instructions to amplify TCR beta CDR3 sequences from genomic DNA. The KAPA Library Quantification Kit for Illumina platforms was used to quantify the pooled libraries by qPCR. Sequencing of the pooled libraries was done on an Illumina NextSeq 500, with clustering at about 0.55-1.2 pM. Processing in the source paper ran as follows. The TCR data were analyzed using immunoSEQ ANALYZER and the R LymphoSeq package. A rearrangement efficiency score was calculated as productive divided by the sum of productive and non-productive CDR3 sequences. Clonality was measured with the Gini coefficient and diversity with the Renyi index at alpha=1, compared pairwise between timepoints within each patient. Clonal relatedness, based on an edit distance of 3, and repertoire similarity, based on the Bhattacharyya coefficient, were both computed in LymphoSeq. To classify response, a linear discriminant analysis based on week-3 changes in clonality and diversity was built with the R MASS and caret packages. Imported from immuneACCESS, the table was reduced by TCRdb to in-frame sequences with V and J called. These copies leave out some clones; in studies compared against another copy, an unresolved V gene accounts for under half, and the cause of the remainder is not known. The V and J calls and the clone size are those of that table, but D and trimming were determined from the DNA. The sample profile shows about 10,000 clones; roughly 89% of them were found once. Together, the top ten hold 24% of the sample.

This sample's time point label indicates: week 3, after first cycle of checkpoint inhibitor. Blood samples were taken at two points: before treatment (T0) and at week 3 (W3), which came after the first cycle of checkpoint blockade. Except for a couple of patients with rapid clinical progression, response was assessed 12 weeks after the first infusion by RECIST 1.1; disease control meant complete response, partial response or stable disease. Any patient who had received prior systemic cancer treatment, was on concomitant immunosuppressant therapy or had synchronous other active malignancies was excluded. To track both circulating cells and T cell turnover, TCR beta was sequenced from bulk PBMC as well as from plasma cell-free DNA. Lymphoprep and SepMate tubes were used to isolate PBMC from blood, and red cell lysis was then performed. DNA from PBMC and sorted T cell subsets was extracted with QIAamp DNA Blood Mini kits.

In its sample, this clone was seen once. Its antigen target is currently unknown. It has no much larger one-base neighbor in the sample; base qualities were not kept. The V and J genes are TRBV29-1 and TRBJ2-5, with the D segment possibly TRBD1 or TRBD2, each aligning over 5 bases. Material: blood, obtained from a patient treated with checkpoint blockade. The sequence derives from a human donor with melanoma. The DNA is TGCAGCGTTGAAGACCCCGGGACCCCGGAGACCCAGTACTTC. Translated, it gives CSVEDPGTPETQYF.